This paragraph covers one TCR beta chain sequence. Its antigen has not been determined. There are no base qualities to consult, and no much larger clone falls within one base. After removal of 4 bases from V and 7 bases from J, the junction retains 5 bases not matched to a gene. Sequences MNHEY (CDR1) and SVGAGI (CDR2) are obtained from the germline V gene. From its cysteine to its phenylalanine, the CDR3 spans 15 amino acids. The entry retains the CDR3 DNA only, 45 bases that are in frame from base 1. Receptor libraries were prepared by PCR. The listed sequencing device is Illumina HiSeq 2500. To reduce PCR and sequencing biases, unique molecular identifiers were incorporated into the TCR beta cDNA libraries. Every 1 to 10 million input T cells yielded approximately 500,000 cDNA molecules, meaning each molecule approximated one T cell. The patient libraries were prepared and sequenced using the same protocol as the earlier healthy control dataset. Samples belonging to the same batch were prepared together, multiplexed and sequenced on a shared HiSeq lane. Under the source paper's analysis protocol: Raw barcoded reads were processed with MIGEC, and single-read molecular identifier groups were discarded before consensus assembly and CDR3 extraction. Clonotype tables were post-analysed with VDJtools, and diversity was normalized by down-sampling all datasets to the smallest sample size. To correct batch-related cross-sample contamination, repertoire overlap clustering matched CDR3 amino acid sequences but not nucleotide sequences. TCRdb reprocessed the public reads (quality trimming at Q25 with fastp, clone calling with MiXCR) and kept in-frame beta chains. CDR3 protein duplicates are merged, each entry listing the most common genes and DNA. TCRdb's processing, not the authors', yielded these V and J calls. Here the sample has approximately 630,000 distinct CDR3 sequences; roughly three fifths occur a single time. About 11% of the sample is taken by the ten largest.

The record originates from a study of post-analysis software for immune sequencing data (dated by TCRdb to about 2015). For the study in its entirety: Relapsing-remitting, secondary progressive and progressive-relapsing multiple sclerosis were recorded as disease courses, and subtype annotation was lacking for some patients. The patient repertoires were compared against about 10 previously published healthy control repertoires obtained from donors aged about 6 to 28 years. A subset of samples was prepared in parallel using single-end sample barcoding, then pooled and co-amplified after Illumina adapter ligation.

What the work shows at the level of the full study, not this receptor alone: The multiple sclerosis patient group was slightly younger than the control group. Significantly higher frequencies in patients than in controls were found for a handful of TRBV segments, including TRBV5-6, TRBV5-1 and TRBV20-1. Significantly lower normalized Chao1 diversity was found in multiple sclerosis patients than in controls, suggesting substantial peripheral T-cell clonal expansion. Direct clustering with F measure showed strong co-clustering of samples prepared in the same batch, prompting a batch-effect correction.

To demonstrate the VDJtools post-analysis software, the study profiled TCR beta repertoires from the peripheral blood of 10 to 15 young patients with multiple sclerosis. The multiple sclerosis patients were children and adolescents ranging in age from roughly 6 to 15 years. Sequenced material: blood. The receptor comes from a girl aged 2 to 9 with multiple sclerosis. The chain uses TRBV6-5 and TRBJ1-6; 9 bases in the junction line up with TRBD1. At the DNA level, the sequence is TGTGCCAGCAGTTCCTCGGGACAGGGCAATTCACCCCTCCACTTT. Its coded protein is CASSSSGQGNSPLHF.